This is a list of T cell receptor beta chains from one sample in a study of cytomegalovirus exposure and HLA in healthy donors. Assay used: immunoSEQ multiplex PCR; TCRdb lists only in-frame clones, some missing. The profile shows approximately 160,000 clones, 75% to 90% of them singletons. Sequencing was performed on PBMCs. The source is a human donor in good health. The CDR3 runs from the conserved cysteine through the conserved F or W. The D gene is left open where the match is weak. Some rows mark clone size as missing; the rest say once, few, many or name a class of expanded clone.

d_gene	v_gene	j_gene	abundance	CDR3nt	CDR3aa
TRBD2	TRBV29-1	TRBJ2-1	-	TGCAGCGTTGAGTCGGTAGCGGGGAGTTTAGACAATGAGCAGTTCTTC	CSVESVAGSLDNEQFF
-	TRBV6-5	TRBJ2-7	once	TGTGCCAGCAGTCGTTACAGGGATTACGAGCAGTACTTC	CASSRYRDYEQYF
TRBD1	TRBV29-1	TRBJ2-5	-	TGCAGCGCCCGAAACTCCGGGACAGAAGAGACCCAGTACTTC	CSARNSGTEETQYF
-	TRBV2	TRBJ1-3	once	TGTGCCAGCAGTGCCCAGATTTACTCTGGAAACACCATATATTTT	CASSAQIYSGNTIYF
-	TRBV6-5	TRBJ1-4	once	TGTGCCAGCAGTGGGCAACGGGGAAGCGAAAAACTGTTTTTT	CASSGQRGSEKLFF
TRBD2	TRBV27	TRBJ2-3	-	TGTGCCAGCAGTGCCCTAGCGGGGGGGTACACAGATACGCAGTATTTT	CASSALAGGYTDTQYF
TRBD2	TRBV6-1	TRBJ2-3	-	TGTGCCAGCAATCTAGCGGGGAGCACAGATACGCAGTATTTT	CASNLAGSTDTQYF
-	TRBV7-7	TRBJ2-2	-	TGTGCCAGCAGCTTAACTGTGGACACCGGGGAGCTGTTTTTT	CASSLTVDTGELFF
TRBD2	TRBV6-5	TRBJ2-7	-	TGTGCCAGCATCGGTAGCGGGCCCAACGAGCAGTACTTC	CASIGSGPNEQYF
TRBD2	TRBV5-4	TRBJ2-7	few	TGTGCCAGCAGCTTGGCCGGGGGGACCTACGAGCAGTACTTC	CASSLAGGTYEQYF
-	TRBV19	TRBJ1-2	-	TGTGCCAGTAGTTCCTACATGGCGGTGCGATATGGCTACACCTTC	CASSSYMAVRYGYTF
TRBD1	TRBV5-1	TRBJ1-3	-	TGCGCCAGCAGCTTGGCCGGGACAGCCGGTTCTGGAAACACCATATATTTT	CASSLAGTAGSGNTIYF
TRBD1	TRBV5-1	TRBJ1-5	-	TGCGCCAGCCGGAAAGACAGGGGTCAACATCAGCCCCAGCATTTT	CASRKDRGQHQPQHF
-	TRBV7-2	TRBJ1-1	once	TGTGCCAGCAGCCCACAGGGAGGGGCCACTGAAGCTTTCTTT	CASSPQGGATEAFF
TRBD1	TRBV4-3	TRBJ2-7	-	TGCGCCAGCAGCGAAATGTCCGGGACAGGGAGGGGCGAGCAGTACTTC	CASSEMSGTGRGEQYF
-	TRBV9	TRBJ1-2	-	TGTGCCAGCAGCCCTTACGGAGACTATGGCTACACCTTC	CASSPYGDYGYTF
TRBD1	TRBV9	TRBJ1-2	once	TGTGCCAGCAGCCGGACAGGGAACTATGGCTACACCTTC	CASSRTGNYGYTF
-	TRBV28	TRBJ2-2	-	TGTGCCAGCAGTTTCCCGAAGGGGCGTTCGAACACCGGGGAGCTGTTTTTT	CASSFPKGRSNTGELFF
TRBD1	TRBV11-3	TRBJ2-2	-	TGTGCCAGCAGTCGAACAGGGGGCACCGGGGAGCTGTTTTTT	CASSRTGGTGELFF
TRBD1	TRBV2	TRBJ1-6	few	TGTGCCAGCAGTGGACAGGGTCGTTCACCCCTCCACTTT	CASSGQGRSPLHF
-	TRBV5-4	TRBJ2-5	-	TGTGCCAGCAGGCTTGGAGTCCAAGAGACCCAGTACTTC	CASRLGVQETQYF
-	TRBV9	TRBJ1-1	few	TGTGCCAGCAGCGTAGGACAGATGAACACTGAAGCTTTCTTT	CASSVGQMNTEAFF
TRBD1	TRBV2	TRBJ2-4	-	TGTGCCAGCAGTACGACAGGGGGAAACATTCAGTACTTC	CASSTTGGNIQYF
-	TRBV6-4	TRBJ2-3	-	TGTGCCAGCAGTGACTCGAGAGGTGATACGCAGTATTTT	CASSDSRGDTQYF
-	TRBV27	TRBJ1-1	-	TGTGCCAGCAGTTGGGGGGGAAACACTGAAGCTTTCTTT	CASSWGGNTEAFF
TRBD1	TRBV6-5	TRBJ1-6	-	TGTGCCAGCAGTTCGACAGGGGGAAGGGATTCACCCCTCCACTTT	CASSSTGGRDSPLHF
TRBD1	TRBV5-4	TRBJ1-2	-	TGTGCCAGCAGTACACCGGGACAGGTTAACTATGGCTACACCTTC	CASSTPGQVNYGYTF
-	TRBV7-9	TRBJ1-1	few	TGTGCCAGCAACCTATTTGGTGGCACTGAAGCTTTCTTT	CASNLFGGTEAFF
-	TRBV7-9	TRBJ2-7	-	TGTGCCAGCAGCCCCCCAGTTGGCTCCTACGAGCAGTACTTC	CASSPPVGSYEQYF
-	TRBV9	TRBJ1-1	-	TGTGCCAGCAGCGTAGAGGGGGGGAGCACTGAAGCTTTCTTT	CASSVEGGSTEAFF
-	TRBV9	TRBJ2-3	-	TGTGCCAGCAGCGTAGATGGAGCTACCACAGATACGCAGTATTTT	CASSVDGATTDTQYF
-	TRBV5-6	TRBJ2-2	-	TGTGCCAGCAGCTTGGAACCCCGAGGCACCGGGGAGCTGTTTTTT	CASSLEPRGTGELFF
TRBD1	TRBV7-2	TRBJ1-2	once	TGTGCCAGCAGCCCCCGGGCTGGGGGACAGGGGGCCCCCTGTGGCTACACCTTC	CASSPRAGGQGAPCGYTF
-	TRBV5-1	TRBJ1-2	-	TGCGCCAGCAGCTCACCCTTTACAGGGAACTATGGCTACACCTTC	CASSSPFTGNYGYTF
TRBD1	TRBV5-1	TRBJ2-7	-	TGCGCCAGCAGCACCGGGACAGGGACATACGAGCAGTACTTC	CASSTGTGTYEQYF
TRBD1	TRBV2	TRBJ2-2	few	TGTGCCAGCACCGATGGACAGGGATTGAACACCGGGGAGCTGTTTTTT	CASTDGQGLNTGELFF
TRBD1	TRBV15	TRBJ2-3	-	TGTGCCACCAGCAGACTACAGGGGGCGGGCACAGATACGCAGTATTTT	CATSRLQGAGTDTQYF
-	TRBV7-2	TRBJ2-7	-	TGTGCCAGCAGCTTATCCGCTAGTGTGTACGAGCAGTACTTC	CASSLSASVYEQYF
-	TRBV7-9	TRBJ1-2	-	TGTGCCGCCCGGGAACAGGGTAACTATGGCTACACCTTC	CAAREQGNYGYTF
-	TRBV7-8	TRBJ2-5	-	TGTGCCAGCAGCTTGCGGGTCCAAGAGACCCAGTACTTC	CASSLRVQETQYF
TRBD1	TRBV7-8	TRBJ2-7	-	TGTGCCAGCAGCTTCGGGACAGGGGGCTACGAGCAGTACTTC	CASSFGTGGYEQYF
TRBD1	TRBV10-3	TRBJ2-2	once	TGTGCCATCAGTGGGGACAGGGGAAACACCGGGGAGCTGTTTTTT	CAISGDRGNTGELFF
-	TRBV6-5	TRBJ1-2	few	TGTGCCAGCAGTTCGGTGTTTTGGGGCTACACCTTC	CASSSVFWGYTF
-	TRBV9	TRBJ2-1	-	TGTGCCAGCAGCGTAGGGGGGGGCGATGAGCAGTTCTTC	CASSVGGGDEQFF
-	TRBV5-8	TRBJ1-4	once	TGTGCCAGCAGCTTGTCGGCAGGGTCAACTAATGAAAAACTGTTTTTT	CASSLSAGSTNEKLFF
-	TRBV19	TRBJ1-2	-	TGTGCCAGTAGTATCCGACATATACCTGACTATGGCTACACCTTC	CASSIRHIPDYGYTF
-	TRBV2	TRBJ1-5	-	TGTGCCAGCAGTGACGTAATAGGGGCAGGACAGCCCCAGCATTTT	CASSDVIGAGQPQHF
TRBD2	TRBV4-3	TRBJ2-7	-	TGCGCCAGCAGCCAAGGACTAGCGTCTGGGCGGCACGAGCAGTACTTC	CASSQGLASGRHEQYF
TRBD1	TRBV14	TRBJ1-1	few	TGTGCCAGCAGCCGACAGGGGCCCACTGAAGCTTTCTTT	CASSRQGPTEAFF
-	TRBV6-5	TRBJ2-1	-	TGTGCCAGCACCAAAGGACTCAACCACAATGAGCAGTTCTTC	CASTKGLNHNEQFF
-	TRBV2	TRBJ1-6	-	TGTGCCAGCATGGGTGGGGCGAGCTCCTATAATTCACCCCTCCACTTT	CASMGGASSYNSPLHF
TRBD1	TRBV5-1	TRBJ1-4	-	TGCGCCAGCAGCCTCGAAGGGACAGGGGTCGAAAAACTGTTTTTT	CASSLEGTGVEKLFF
TRBD1	TRBV15	TRBJ1-6	-	TGTGCCACCAGCAGTTGGACAGGGGGCTATTCACCCCTCCACTTT	CATSSWTGGYSPLHF
TRBD2	TRBV7-6	TRBJ2-1	once	TGTGCCAGCAGCTTAGAATATGCTAGCGGGGGGTCCCGGGGTGAGCAGTTCTTC	CASSLEYASGGSRGEQFF